This record looks at one T cell receptor (beta chain) sequence and its context. The entry originates in a study of blood T cell repertoires in COVID-19. Looking at the study overall: Material from acute and convalescent COVID-19 was sourced from the United States, Italy and Spain. Sample material is recorded as cDNA or gDNA derived from T cells, B-cell-depleted T cells, or PBMCs.

As handled by the study authors: Reference gene primers were amplified, and this amplification served to estimate nucleated cell counts. The data were produced by immunoSEQ multiplex PCR, yet TCRdb's version contains in-frame clones alone and is incomplete. Clone size and V and J calls were adopted from that table, with D and trimming inferred from the DNA. The sample has 60,000 to 75,000 clones; more than 85% are singletons. Germline CDR1 and CDR2: SGHNT and YENEEA. Trimming removed 1 base from V and 1 base from J; junction bases left unmatched: 6. The CDR3 has 17 residues. This sequence was found in a man between 65 and 79 years old with active COVID-19. The rearrangement joins TRBV11-3 to TRBJ2-2, with TRBD2 identical over 7 bases. Sequencing was carried out using peripheral blood. The CDR3 DNA sequence: TGTGCCAGCAGCTTAGGGGGCGGGAGCCGGAACACCGGGGAGCTGTTTTTT. Translated, it gives CASSLGGGSRNTGELFF.